A single T cell receptor beta chain is shown here with its context. This specimen comes from a study of blood T cell repertoires in COVID-19. Overall study: COVID-19 samples collected from the United States, Italy and Spain covered acute and convalescent phases.

Some clones are missing from TCRdb's copy, which holds only in-frame ones; the method was immunoSEQ multiplex PCR. This sample has about 64,000 clones; around nine tenths occur once, and the top ten carry roughly 9.2%. The length of the CDR3 is 15 residues. Germline lookup yields CDR1 SGHRS and CDR2 YFSETQ. V lost 4 bases to trimming and J lost 6 bases; unmatched junction nucleotides: 6. This clonotype was obtained from a woman older than 75 with active COVID-19. V is TRBV5-1 and J is TRBJ1-6, with 8 bases lining up with TRBD1. Sequenced: peripheral blood. The CDR3 sequence: CASSIGTGGNSPLHF. The CDR3 nucleotides are TGCGCCAGCAGCATAGGGACAGGCGGTAATTCACCCCTCCACTTT.